This T cell receptor beta chain appears in the sequencing data of a study of T cell responses to AZD1222 COVID-19 vaccine. Broader study findings: Nearly half of spike-specific TCRs reportedly go after variant regions that carry no mutations. Donors were chiefly white British, with a greater number of females, and clonal diversity was perhaps underestimated.

Produced via immunoSEQ multiplex PCR; TCRdb's table is partial and in-frame only. The table shows 70,000 to 95,000 clones, with more than 90% occurring only once. V lost 4 bases and J lost 2; bases outside the gene matches: 6. The CDR3 totals 16 residues. Germline V lookup: CDR1 SGHNT, CDR2 YYREEE (reference sequence). In the case of this clone: Its specificity is not known.

The sequence was obtained from an adult in good health. The chain has TRBV5-4 and TRBJ2-3; 11 bases match TRBD2. The material was peripheral blood, obtained on day 0 of AZD1222 vaccination. CDR3 in DNA: TGTGCCAGCAGCCTAATAGCGGGGGGGAACACAGATACGCAGTATTTT. Its translation: CASSLIAGGNTDTQYF.